This TCR beta chain originates from a study of T cells after yellow fever vaccination. About the study: Preparation used SMART-Seq v4 Ultra Low Input for the low-cell-number fractions.

V was shortened by 6 bases and J by 6 bases, with 21 bases between the two germline ends. This CDR3 comprises 16 residues. Germline values: CDR1 MDHEN, CDR2 SYDVKM. The table lists this clonotype with a few counts. TCRdb called the 5' RACE reads again in MiXCR, with one record for every CDR3 protein. The data show 150,000 to 200,000 distinct CDR3 sequences, around 10% seen once. This chain joins TRBV28 and TRBJ1-5; possible D gene TRBD1, 6 bases. The specimen comprised CD8+ T cells sorted from PBMCs, sampled 15 days after the yellow fever booster vaccination. The receptor comes from a man aged 18 to 29 who received the YFV17D yellow fever vaccine. CDR3 DNA sequence: TGTGCCAGCAGGCGTCCGGGACATAGAAGGGGTCAGCCCCAGCATTTT. It codes for CASRRPGHRRGQPQHF.